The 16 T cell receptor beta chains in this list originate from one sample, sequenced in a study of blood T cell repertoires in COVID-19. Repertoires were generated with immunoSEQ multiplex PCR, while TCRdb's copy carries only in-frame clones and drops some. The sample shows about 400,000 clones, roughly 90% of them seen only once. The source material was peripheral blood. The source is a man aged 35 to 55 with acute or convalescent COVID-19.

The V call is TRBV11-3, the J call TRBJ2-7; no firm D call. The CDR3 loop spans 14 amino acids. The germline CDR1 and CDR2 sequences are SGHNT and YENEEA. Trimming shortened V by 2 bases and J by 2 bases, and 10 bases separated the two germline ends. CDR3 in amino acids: CASSLSAGTYEQYF. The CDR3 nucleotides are TGTGCCAGCAGCTTATCCGCAGGAACCTACGAGCAGTACTTC. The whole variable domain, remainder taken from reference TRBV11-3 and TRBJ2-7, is EAGVVQSPRYKIIEKKQPVAFWCNPISGHNTLYWYLQNLGQGPELLIRYENEEAVDDSQLPKDRFSAERLKGVDSTLKIQPAELGDSAVYLCASSLSAGTYEQYFGPGTRLTVT.

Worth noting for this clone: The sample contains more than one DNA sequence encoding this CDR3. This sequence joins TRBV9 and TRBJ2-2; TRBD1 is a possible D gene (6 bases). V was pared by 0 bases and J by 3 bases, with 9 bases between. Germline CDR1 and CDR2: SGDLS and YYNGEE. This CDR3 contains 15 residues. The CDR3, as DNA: TGTGCCAGCAGCGTAGGGGACACTTACACCGGGGAGCTGTTTTTT. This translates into CASSVGDTYTGELFF.

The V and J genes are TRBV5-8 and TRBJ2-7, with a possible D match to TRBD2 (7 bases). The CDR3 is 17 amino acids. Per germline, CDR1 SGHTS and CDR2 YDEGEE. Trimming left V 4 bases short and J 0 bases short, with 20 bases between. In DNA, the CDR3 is TGTGCCAGCAGCCAAGGGGGGGGCTACTTCACCTCCTACGAGCAGTACTTC. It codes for CASSQGGGYFTSYEQYF.

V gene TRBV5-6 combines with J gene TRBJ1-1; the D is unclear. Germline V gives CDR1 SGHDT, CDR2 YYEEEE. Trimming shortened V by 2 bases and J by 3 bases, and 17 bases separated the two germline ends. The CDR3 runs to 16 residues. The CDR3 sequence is CASSFTVASRYTEAFF. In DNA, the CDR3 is TGTGCCAGCAGCTTTACTGTCGCATCCAGGTACACTGAAGCTTTCTTT.

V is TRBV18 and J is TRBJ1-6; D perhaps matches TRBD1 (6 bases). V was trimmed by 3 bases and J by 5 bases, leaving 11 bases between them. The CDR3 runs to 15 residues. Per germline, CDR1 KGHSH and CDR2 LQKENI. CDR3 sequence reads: CASSPSQGDNSPLHF. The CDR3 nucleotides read TGTGCCAGCTCACCGTCACAGGGAGATAATTCACCCCTCCACTTT.

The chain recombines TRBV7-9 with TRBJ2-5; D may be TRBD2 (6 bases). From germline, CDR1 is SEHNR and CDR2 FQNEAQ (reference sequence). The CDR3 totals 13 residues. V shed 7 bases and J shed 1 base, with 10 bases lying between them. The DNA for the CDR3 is TGTGCCAGCAACGTGGGACTCCAAGAGACCCAGTACTTC. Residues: CASNVGLQETQYF. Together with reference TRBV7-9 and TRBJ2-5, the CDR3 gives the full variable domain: DTGVSQNPRHKITKRGQNVTFRCDPISEHNRLYWYRQTLGQGPEFLTYFQNEAQLEKSRLLSDRFSAERPKGSFSTLEIQRTEQGDSAMYLCASNVGLQETQYFGPGTRLLVL.

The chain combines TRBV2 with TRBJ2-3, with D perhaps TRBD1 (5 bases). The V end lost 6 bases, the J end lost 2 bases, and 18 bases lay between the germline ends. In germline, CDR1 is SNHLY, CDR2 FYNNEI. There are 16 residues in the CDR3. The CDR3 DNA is TGTGCCAGCAGAGCTCGGCCACGTGGGGCCACAGATACGCAGTATTTT. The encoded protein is CASRARPRGATDTQYF.

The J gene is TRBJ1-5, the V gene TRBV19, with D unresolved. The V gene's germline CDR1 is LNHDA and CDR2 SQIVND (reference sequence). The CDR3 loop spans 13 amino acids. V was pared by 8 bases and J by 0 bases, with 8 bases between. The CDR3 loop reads CASRGYSNQPQHF. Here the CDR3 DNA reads TGTGCCAGTCGCGGGTATAGCAATCAGCCCCAGCATTTT.

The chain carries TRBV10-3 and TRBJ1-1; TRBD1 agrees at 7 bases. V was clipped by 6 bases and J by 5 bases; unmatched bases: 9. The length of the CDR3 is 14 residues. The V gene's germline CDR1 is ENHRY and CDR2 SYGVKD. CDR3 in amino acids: CAIRGDSGGTEAFF. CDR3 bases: TGTGCCATCAGGGGGGACAGCGGAGGGACTGAAGCTTTCTTT.

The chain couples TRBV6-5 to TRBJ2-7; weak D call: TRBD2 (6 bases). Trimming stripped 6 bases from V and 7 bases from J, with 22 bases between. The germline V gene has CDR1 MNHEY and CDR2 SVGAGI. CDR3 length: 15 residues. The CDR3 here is CASRHRGDPWREQYF. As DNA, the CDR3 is TGTGCCAGCAGACACCGCGGGGATCCTTGGCGGGAGCAGTACTTC.

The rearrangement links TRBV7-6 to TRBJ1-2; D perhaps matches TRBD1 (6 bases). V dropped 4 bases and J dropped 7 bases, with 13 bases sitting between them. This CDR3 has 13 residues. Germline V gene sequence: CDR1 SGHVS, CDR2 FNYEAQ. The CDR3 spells CASSSTQGSGYTF. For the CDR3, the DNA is TGTGCCAGCAGCTCCACGCAGGGGAGTGGCTACACCTTC. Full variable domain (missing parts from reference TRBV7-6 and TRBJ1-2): GAGVSQSPRYKVTKRGQDVALRCDPISGHVSLYWYRQALGQGPEFLTYFNYEAQQDKSGLPNDRFSAERPEGSISTLTIQRTEQRDSAMYRCASSSTQGSGYTFGSGTRLTVV.

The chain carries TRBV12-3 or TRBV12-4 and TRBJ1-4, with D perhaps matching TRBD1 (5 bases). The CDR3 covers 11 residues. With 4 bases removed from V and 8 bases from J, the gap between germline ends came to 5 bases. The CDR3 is CASSYREKLFF. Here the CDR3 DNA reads TGTGCCAGCAGTTACAGGGAAAAACTGTTTTTT.

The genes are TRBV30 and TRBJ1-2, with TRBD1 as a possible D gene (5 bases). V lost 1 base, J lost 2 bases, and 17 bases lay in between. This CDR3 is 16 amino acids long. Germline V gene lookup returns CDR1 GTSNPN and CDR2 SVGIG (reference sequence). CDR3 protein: CAWSGGGVSGNYGYTF. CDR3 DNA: TGTGCCTGGAGTGGAGGAGGGGTATCTGGAAACTATGGCTACACCTTC.

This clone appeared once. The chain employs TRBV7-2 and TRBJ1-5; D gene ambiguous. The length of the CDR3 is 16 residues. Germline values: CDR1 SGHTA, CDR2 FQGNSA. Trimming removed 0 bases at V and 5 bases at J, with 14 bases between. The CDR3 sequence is CASSLAGSSSDQPQHF. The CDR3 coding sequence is TGTGCCAGCAGCTTAGCCGGGAGCAGCTCGGATCAGCCCCAGCATTTT.

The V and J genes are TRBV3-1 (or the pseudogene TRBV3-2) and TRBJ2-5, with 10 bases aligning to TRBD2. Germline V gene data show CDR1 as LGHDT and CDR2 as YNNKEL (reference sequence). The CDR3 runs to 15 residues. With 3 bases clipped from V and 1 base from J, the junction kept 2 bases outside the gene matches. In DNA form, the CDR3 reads TGTGCCAGCAGCCAGAGCGGGGGGGCCCAAGAGACCCAGTACTTC. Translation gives CASSQSGGAQETQYF.

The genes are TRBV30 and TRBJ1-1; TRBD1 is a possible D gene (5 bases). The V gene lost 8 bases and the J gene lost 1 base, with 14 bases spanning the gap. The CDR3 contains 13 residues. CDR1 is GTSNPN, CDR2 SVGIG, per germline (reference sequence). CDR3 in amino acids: CATPGEGNTEAFF. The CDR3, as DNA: TGTGCCACTCCGGGGGAAGGGAACACTGAAGCTTTCTTT.